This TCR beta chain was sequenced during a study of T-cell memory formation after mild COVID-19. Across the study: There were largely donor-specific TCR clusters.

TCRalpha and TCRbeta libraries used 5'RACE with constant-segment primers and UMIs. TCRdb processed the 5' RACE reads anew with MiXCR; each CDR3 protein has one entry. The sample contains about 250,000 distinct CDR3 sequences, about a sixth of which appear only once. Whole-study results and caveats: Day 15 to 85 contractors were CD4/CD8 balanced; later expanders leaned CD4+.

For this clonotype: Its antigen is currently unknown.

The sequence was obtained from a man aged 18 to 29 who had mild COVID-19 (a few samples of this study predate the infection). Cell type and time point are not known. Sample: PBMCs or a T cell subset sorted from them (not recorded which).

The CDR3 loop is CASSEIQGKTDTQYF. In DNA, the CDR3 is TGTGCCAGCAGCGAGATACAGGGGAAGACAGATACGCAGTATTTT. The gene calls are TRBV28 and TRBJ2-3, with TRBD1 identical over 7 bases. This CDR3 comprises 15 residues. V lost 6 bases and J lost 3; bases outside the gene matches: 9. Germline CDR1 reads MDHEN; CDR2 reads SYDVKM. Drawing the rest from reference TRBV28 and TRBJ2-3, the complete variable domain is DVKVTQSSRYLVKRTGEKVFLECVQDMDHENMFWYRQDPGLGLRLIYFSYDVKMKEKGDIPEGYSVSREKKERFSLILESASTNQTSMYLCASSEIQGKTDTQYFGPGTRLTVL.